This T cell receptor (beta chain) was captured in a study of beta chain features in type 1 diabetes. Study-level information: The patient and healthy donor groups were comparable for age, gender and cell yields.

Findings and limits, study-wide: Type 1 diabetes patients had TCRB CDR3s that were shorter (moderately but significantly so) in all four CD4+ subsets.

With respect to this clone: Its antigen is undetermined.

As every portion of the isolated RNA was reverse transcribed, the sequencing read expressed TCRB transcripts. About 3.7 million reads per sample were averaged for naive, central memory and regulatory samples. Here immunoSEQ multiplex PCR was the method, and the copy in TCRdb shows in-frame clones only, minus some. The sample yields approximately 470,000 clones, approximately 31% seen once. Trimming removed 3 bases from V and 13 bases from J, with 16 bases in between. CDR1 and CDR2 from the germline V gene are KGHSH and LQKENI. The CDR3 loop spans 13 amino acids. CD4+ naive, central memory, regulatory and stem cell-like memory cells were sorted via CD45RO/CCR7/CD25/CD127/CD95/CD27.

Input material: naive CD4+ T cells from blood. V and J are TRBV18 and TRBJ2-1, with D perhaps being TRBD1 or TRBD2 (5 bases each). The receptor's source is a man between 18 and 29 years old in good health. The CDR3 spells CASSPTLADRQFF. The CDR3 nucleotides read TGTGCCAGCTCACCGACGCTAGCTGACAGACAGTTCTTC.